This T cell receptor beta chain was retrieved from a study of cytomegalovirus exposure and HLA in healthy donors. Across the whole study: Unique TCR beta sequences numbering about 100 million came from about 179 million T cells in an earlier analysis. The study's early data release held about 77 million unique TCRs from HLA-typed donors. Researchers found that roughly 81% of 300 to 450 genotyped donors fell within the Caucasian-associated ancestry cluster. Overall study results and limits: An observed cluster of highly shared sequence variants was recorded as a likely sequencing artifact.

Germline-derived CDR1 and CDR2 are SEHNR and FQNEAQ (reference sequence). The CDR3 sequence is 14 residues long. V was trimmed by 3 bases and J by 2 bases, leaving 10 bases between them. PCR primers comprised 60 Vbeta and 13 Jbeta primers. Only in-frame clones appear in the TCRdb table, and some are missing; sequencing was by immunoSEQ multiplex PCR. The table shows about 160,000 clones, with roughly 79% occurring only once. As regards this clone: The antigen is unknown.

This clonotype was obtained from a young man in good health and CMV-seropositive. The chain carries TRBV7-9 and TRBJ1-1, with D tentatively TRBD1 (6 bases). The sequencing input was PBMCs. CDR3: CASSFGGPNTEAFF. Here the CDR3 DNA reads TGTGCCAGCAGCTTCGGGGGGCCCAACACTGAAGCTTTCTTT.